This T cell receptor (beta chain) appears in the sequencing data of a study of T cells in women clearing cervical HPV infection. Study overall: Controls' single incident HPV16 infection cleared within 12 months without precancer. Case blood was drawn when the lesion was first found; control blood after infection became undetectable.

Study results and limitations: CIN3+ cases had significantly higher TCR repertoire richness than controls, but evenness did not differ.

Clones were read by immunoSEQ multiplex PCR, and TCRdb kept only the in-frame ones, dropping some. The table lists approximately 35,000 clones, with about 7.8% in the top ten. The length of the CDR3 is 15 residues. CDR1 and CDR2 (germline): MDHEN, SYDVKM. Trimming removed 8 bases from V and 4 bases from J; junction bases left unmatched: 10. Of note for this clone: Its antigen is not identified. The read gets to within 3 residues of the CDR3 end, and the germline J gene fills in the rest. Within the sample, other DNA sequences also encode this same CDR3.

The TCR comes from a woman between 18 and 69 years old with a cervical HPV16 infection that either progressed to CIN3+ or cleared (not recorded which). Input material: blood buffy coat. This chain links TRBV28 with TRBJ2-7, with TRBD2 identical over 11 bases. The CDR3: CASSLPGTSGYEQYF. CDR3 bases read: TGTGCCAGCTCCCTCCCTGGGACTAGCGGATACGAG.